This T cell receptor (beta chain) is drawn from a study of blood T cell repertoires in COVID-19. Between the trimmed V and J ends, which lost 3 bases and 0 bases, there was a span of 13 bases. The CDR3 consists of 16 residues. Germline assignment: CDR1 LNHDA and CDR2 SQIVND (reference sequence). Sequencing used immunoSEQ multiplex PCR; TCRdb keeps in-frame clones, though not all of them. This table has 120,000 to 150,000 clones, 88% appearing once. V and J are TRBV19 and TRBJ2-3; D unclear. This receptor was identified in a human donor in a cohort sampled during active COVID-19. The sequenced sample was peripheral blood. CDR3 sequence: CASSISGPRSTDTQYF. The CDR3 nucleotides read TGTGCCAGTAGTATCTCAGGCCCCCGAAGCACAGATACGCAGTATTTT.